Shown below are 28 T cell receptor beta chains from a single sample sequenced in a study of OX40 agonist ivuxolimab in advanced cancers. Sequenced by immunoSEQ multiplex PCR; TCRdb stores in-frame clones only, minus some. Altogether some 100,000 clones are present, 90% being singletons, with the ten largest covering roughly 0.16%. The sequencing here drew on CD4+ or CD8+ T cells sorted from blood, taken in a trial of the OX40 agonist ivuxolimab. Source of these receptors: an adult with an advanced solid tumor such as melanoma, head and neck, liver or kidney cancer.

The chain recombines TRBV10-3 with TRBJ1-4; 7 nucleotides align to TRBD1. After removal of 11 bases from V and 7 bases from J, the junction contained 10 bases not matched to a gene. Germline CDR1 ENHRY, CDR2 SYGVKD. The CDR3 has 13 residues. The CDR3 is CACQTGRGEKLFF. CDR3 sequence (DNA): TGTGCCTGCCAGACAGGGCGTGGTGAAAAACTGTTTTTT.

The genes are TRBV14 and TRBJ2-7, with 7 bases aligning to TRBD1. This CDR3 spans 15 amino acids. Germline CDR1 reads SGHDN; CDR2 reads FVKESK. Germline trimming cut 1 base from V and 2 bases from J; bases unmatched to any gene: 5. This chain's CDR3 is CASSQGGQSPYEQYF. The CDR3 nucleotides read TGTGCCAGCAGCCAAGGGGGACAGTCTCCCTACGAGCAGTACTTC.

The rearrangement links TRBV19 to TRBJ2-7; TRBD1 matches 10 bases. The CDR3 covers 13 residues. CDR1 and CDR2 (germline): LNHDA, SQIVND (reference sequence). The V gene end was trimmed by 7 bases and the J gene end by 8 bases; junction bases not matched to a gene: 8. CDR3 region: CASTIGDRGQQYF. CDR3 DNA sequence: TGTGCCAGTACCATCGGGGACAGGGGCCAGCAGTACTTC.

CDR3 sequence reads: CASSLAGLAGRNTGELFF. CDR3 in DNA: TGTGCCAGCAGCCTAGCCGGGCTAGCGGGAAGGAACACCGGGGAGCTGTTTTTT. The J gene is TRBJ2-2, the V gene TRBV5-4, with TRBD2 matching 9 bases. The V segment lost 4 bases and the J segment 1 base; nucleotides outside the gene matches: 11. CDR1 is SGHNT and CDR2 is YYREEE in the germline V gene (reference sequence). There are 18 residues in the CDR3.

V is TRBV2 and J is TRBJ1-1, with D possibly matching TRBD1 (5 bases). The CDR3 has 13 amino acids. CDR1 is SNHLY and CDR2 is FYNNEI in the germline V gene. Trimming removed 5 bases at V and 5 bases at J, with 12 bases between. The CDR3 sequence: CASSSRDLTEAFF. CDR3 DNA sequence: TGTGCCAGCAGTAGCCGGGACCTTACTGAAGCTTTCTTT.

The chain combines TRBV28 with TRBJ2-7; 12 bases fit TRBD2. Germline V gene data show CDR1 as MDHEN and CDR2 as SYDVKM. This CDR3 is built from 15 residues. Trimming took 6 bases from V and 2 from J; bases not matched to a gene: 5. The CDR3 region is CASSPGTSGPYEQYF. For the CDR3, the DNA is TGTGCCAGCAGCCCAGGGACTAGCGGGCCCTACGAGCAGTACTTC.

The chain employs TRBV5-4 and TRBJ2-1; D is ambiguous. This CDR3 has 15 residues. CDR1 and CDR2 from the germline V gene are SGHNT and YYREEE (reference sequence). The V and J ends lost 0 bases and 2 bases respectively, with 9 bases between them. The CDR3 DNA sequence: TGTGCCAGCAGCTTGGCGGCCGCCACCTACAATGAGCAGTTCTTC. Translation: CASSLAAATYNEQFF.

The gene calls are TRBV11-2 and TRBJ1-2; 7 bases line up with TRBD1. CDR3 size: 15 residues. Trimming took 4 bases from V and 3 from J; bases not matched to a gene: 8. Germline CDR1 is SGHAT and CDR2 is FQNNGV. CDR3 sequence: CASSSLRDSYYGYTF. The CDR3 DNA is TGTGCCAGCAGCTCGTTACGGGACAGCTACTATGGCTACACCTTC.

Only one count was recorded for this clone. The V and J genes are TRBV12-5 and TRBJ1-5, with a tentative D call TRBD1 (5 bases). The germline CDR1 and CDR2 sequences are LGHNT and FRNRAP. V gave up 8 bases and J gave up 1 base, with 9 bases separating them. The CDR3 covers 13 residues. CDR3 residues: CASSGGSNQPQHF. The CDR3 region has the DNA TGTGCTAGTAGTGGGGGGAGCAATCAGCCCCAGCATTTT.

The genes are TRBV27 and TRBJ2-5; possibly TRBD1 or TRBD2 for D (5 bases each). Trimming left V 3 bases short and J 4 bases short, with 9 bases between. Germline loops: CDR1 MNHEY, CDR2 SMNVEV (reference sequence). The CDR3 spans 13 residues. The chain's CDR3 is CASSFLGPETQYF. In DNA form, the CDR3 reads TGTGCCAGCAGTTTCTTGGGACCAGAGACCCAGTACTTC.

The chain is built from TRBV9 and TRBJ2-7, with TRBD2 matching over 11 bases. The CDR3 is 18 amino acids. V shed 3 bases and J 6 bases; nucleotides not matched to a gene: 17. The V gene's germline CDR1 is SGDLS and CDR2 YYNGEE. CDR3 sequence reads: CASSGGTSGSGRNSEQYF. In DNA, the CDR3 is TGTGCCAGCAGCGGGGGGACTAGCGGCTCGGGAAGGAATTCCGAGCAGTACTTC. Together with reference TRBV9 and TRBJ2-7, the CDR3 gives the full variable domain: DSGVTQTPKHLITATGQRVTLRCSPRSGDLSVYWYQQSLDQGLQFLIQYYNGEERAKGNILERFSAQQFPDLHSELNLSSLELGDSALYFCASSGGTSGSGRNSEQYFGPGTRLTVT.

The chain recombines TRBV11-2 with TRBJ1-2; 10 bases fit TRBD1. V shed 5 bases, J shed 6 bases, and the junction held 3 bases outside the gene matches. This CDR3 has 13 amino acids. CDR1 is SGHAT, CDR2 FQNNGV, per germline. CDR3 loop: CASSRDRGHGYTF. The CDR3 DNA reads as TGTGCCAGCAGCCGTGACAGGGGGCATGGCTACACCTTC.

This chain uses TRBV28 with TRBJ2-2; D remains ambiguous. This CDR3 spans 18 amino acids. Trimming removed 7 bases at V and 5 bases at J, with 26 bases between. Germline V gene lookup returns CDR1 MDHEN and CDR2 SYDVKM. CDR3 sequence reads: CASNQLSQLSSRTGELFF. CDR3 DNA sequence: TGTGCCAGCAACCAACTCTCCCAGTTAAGTAGTAGGACCGGGGAGCTGTTTTTT.

The chain links TRBV13 to TRBJ1-1; perhaps TRBD1 as D (6 bases). V lost 6 bases to trimming and J lost 1 base, with 12 bases between them. In germline, CDR1 is PRHDT, CDR2 FYEKMQ (reference sequence). The CDR3 spans 14 residues. CDR3 loop: CASRRGGGNTEAFF. The CDR3 DNA follows: TGTGCCAGCAGGCGAGGAGGGGGGAACACTGAAGCTTTCTTT.

J is TRBJ1-5 and V is TRBV4-1, with 7 bases aligning to TRBD1. Germline lookup yields CDR1 MGHRA and CDR2 YSYEKL. CDR3 length: 16 residues. V dropped 3 bases and J dropped 1; count of bases not matched to a gene: 6. CDR3 loop: CASSQLQGGSNQPQHF. The CDR3 region has the DNA TGCGCCAGCAGCCAGCTACAAGGGGGCAGCAATCAGCCCCAGCATTTT.

The chain has TRBV4-2 and TRBJ1-6, with D unclear. The CDR3 length is 13 residues. V was shortened by 6 bases and J by 11 bases, with 14 bases between the two germline ends. In germline, CDR1 is LGHNA, CDR2 YNFKEQ. The CDR3 DNA follows: TGTGCCAGCAGGGGTGGAGGGTTTGCACCCCTCCACTTT. This sequence encodes CASRGGGFAPLHF.

This clone occurred once. V is TRBV2 and J is TRBJ2-3; D gene ambiguous. Germline V gene data show CDR1 as SNHLY and CDR2 as FYNNEI. Trimming pared 6 bases from V and 2 bases from J, leaving 9 bases between. This CDR3 is 13 amino acids long. The CDR3 here is CASRILDTDTQYF. The CDR3 region has the DNA TGTGCCAGCAGGATATTGGACACAGATACGCAGTATTTT.

The chain employs TRBV19 and TRBJ2-7; possibly TRBD1 for D (6 bases). The ends were cut back, 4 bases at V and 2 bases at J, with 18 bases in the middle. The CDR3 is 16 residues long. Germline loops: CDR1 LNHDA, CDR2 SQIVND (reference sequence). The CDR3 bases are TGTGCCAGTAGTAAGACCCCAACAGGGTTTGCCTACGAGCAGTACTTC. Residues: CASSKTPTGFAYEQYF.

V usage is TRBV6-1 and J usage is TRBJ2-2; no definite D call. Germline-derived CDR1 and CDR2 are MNHNS and SASEGT. The CDR3 is 15 amino acids. V lost 2 bases and J 0 bases, leaving 7 bases between the germline ends. The CDR3, as DNA: TGTGCCAGCAGTGAATCTAGGACGAACACCGGGGAGCTGTTTTTT. Translated, it gives CASSESRTNTGELFF.

This clone was counted only a few times. This sequence joins TRBV7-9 and TRBJ1-6; D possibly corresponds to TRBD1 (5 bases). Trimming took 6 bases from V and 7 from J, leaving 7 bases between them. The germline V gene encodes CDR1 SEHNR and CDR2 FQNEAQ (reference sequence). This CDR3 has 12 amino acids. The chain's CDR3 is CASREGNSPLHF. CDR3 DNA: TGTGCCAGCAGAGAGGGGAATTCACCCCTCCACTTT.

The DNA of the CDR3 is TGTGCCAGCAGCGGGGGACAGGAATACAATGAGCAGTTCTTC. Its translation is CASSGGQEYNEQFF. This rearrangement joins TRBV9 to TRBJ2-1; 8 bases agree with TRBD1. This CDR3 contains 14 residues. Germline V gene data show CDR1 as SGDLS and CDR2 as YYNGEE. V was pared by 3 bases and J by 4 bases, with 3 bases of the junction left unmatched.

The chain is built from TRBV7-3 and TRBJ2-1, with 7 bases lining up with TRBD1. J lost 0 bases, V lost 5 bases, and 7 bases had no gene match. CDR3 length: 16 residues. Germline CDR1 is SGHTA and CDR2 is FQGTGA. Written as DNA, the CDR3 is TGTGCCAGCAGCCCTCGACAGGGAAGCTCCTACAATGAGCAGTTCTTC. Translating it yields CASSPRQGSSYNEQFF.

The rearrangement joins TRBV5-1 to TRBJ2-7, with a possible D match to TRBD2 (5 bases). The V and J ends lost 1 base and 0 bases respectively, with 14 bases between them. Germline loops: CDR1 SGHRS, CDR2 YFSETQ. The CDR3 has 16 amino acids. The CDR3: CASSLSRLPSSYEQYF. The DNA of the CDR3 is TGCGCCAGCAGCTTGTCAAGACTACCTAGCTCCTACGAGCAGTACTTC.

The chain links TRBV5-1 to TRBJ2-3; a weak D match, TRBD2 (5 bases). Germline CDR1 is SGHRS and CDR2 is YFSETQ. Between the trimmed V and J ends, which lost 2 bases and 5 bases, there was a span of 18 bases. The CDR3 loop spans 16 amino acids. In DNA form, the CDR3 reads TGCGCCAGCAGCTTCGTATCCAGGCGAGGGAAAGATACGCAGTATTTT. It translates to CASSFVSRRGKDTQYF.

This chain joins TRBV6-1 and TRBJ2-1; D is uncertain. CDR1 is MNHNS, CDR2 SASEGT, per germline. V dropped 1 base and J dropped 10 bases, with 11 bases sitting between them. This CDR3 is 13 amino acids long. CDR3 protein: CASSEGWAWEQFF. The CDR3 DNA sequence: TGTGCCAGCAGTGAAGGTTGGGCGTGGGAGCAGTTCTTC.

This sequence joins TRBV11-2 and TRBJ1-5; D is undetermined. The V end was cut by 0 bases, the J end by 7 bases, with 7 bases between. The length of the CDR3 is 13 residues. CDR1 and CDR2 from the germline V gene are SGHAT and FQNNGV. The CDR3: CASSLDLEQPQHF. The CDR3 DNA follows: TGTGCCAGCAGCTTAGATCTCGAACAGCCCCAGCATTTT.

The chain carries TRBV5-1 and TRBJ1-6; D is unresolved. The ends were cut back, 3 bases at V and 0 bases at J, with 7 bases in the middle. Germline CDR1 is SGHRS and CDR2 is YFSETQ. This CDR3 region has 15 residues. Written as DNA, the CDR3 is TGCGCCAGCAGCTCCCAGAGCTCCTATAATTCACCCCTCCACTTT. Protein: CASSSQSSYNSPLHF.

The rearrangement joins TRBV4-2 to TRBJ2-3, with D perhaps TRBD1 (6 bases). Germline CDR1 is LGHNA and CDR2 is YNFKEQ. V was cut by 0 bases and J by 3 bases, with 16 bases left in between. The CDR3 is 17 residues long. The CDR3 protein is CASSQETAGVRTDTQYF. The CDR3 DNA follows: TGTGCCAGCAGCCAAGAGACTGCAGGGGTCAGGACAGATACGCAGTATTTT.